This T cell receptor (beta chain) came from a study of human T cells and chemical hapten exposure. General study points: Donor immune responses may differ from healthy people's, since all donors had alopecia. With regard to DPC sensitization, TCRs above 1 in 1000 frequency did not change.

The ends were cut back, 6 bases at V and 3 bases at J, with 18 bases in the middle. The CDR3 has 16 residues. Germline CDR1 MNHNY, CDR2 SVGAGI (reference sequence). About this clonotype: The antigen is unknown.

For the library, individual cDNA molecules each received unique molecular identifiers. MiXCR, applied by TCRdb to the RACE reads, yields one record per CDR3 protein. The sample includes approximately 110,000 distinct CDR3 sequences, less than 40% of them seen just once. Time point meaning: patch test 3, about 24 weeks after DPC sensitization. As to treatment: therapeutic diphenylcyclopropenone sensitization with weekly scalp DPC. The receptor's source is a man aged 35 to 55 with alopecia areata. Some clones in this sample may be carry-over from other donors' samples. This specimen was whole blood, taken in connection with sensitization to the hapten diphenylcyclopropenone (DPC). This chain uses TRBV6-6 with TRBJ2-1; D gene unclear. CDR3 sequence (DNA): TGTGCCAGCAGCAAAACCACCGGAGCTTACTACAATGAGCAGTTCTTC. Translation gives CASSKTTGAYYNEQFF.